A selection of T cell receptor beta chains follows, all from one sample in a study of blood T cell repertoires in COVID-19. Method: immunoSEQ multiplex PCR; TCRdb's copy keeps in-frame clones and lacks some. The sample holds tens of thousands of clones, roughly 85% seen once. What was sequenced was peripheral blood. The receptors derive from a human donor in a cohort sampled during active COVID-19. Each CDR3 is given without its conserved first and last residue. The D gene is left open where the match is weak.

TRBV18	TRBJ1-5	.	ASSIAGSYQPQH
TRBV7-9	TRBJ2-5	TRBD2	ASSLGLAGAGETQY
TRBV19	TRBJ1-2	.	ASRGVGNYGYT
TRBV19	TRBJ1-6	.	ASSIILGRNYNSPLH
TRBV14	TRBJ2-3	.	ASSPSRDAQY
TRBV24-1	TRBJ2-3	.	ATSGFWGDTQY
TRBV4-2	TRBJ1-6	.	ASSQEGPGGSLH
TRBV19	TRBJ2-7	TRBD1	ASSPTGGNYEQY
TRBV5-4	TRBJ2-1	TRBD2	ASSSSSVGTSYNEQF
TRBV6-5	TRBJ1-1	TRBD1	ASSYWTGGGGTEAF
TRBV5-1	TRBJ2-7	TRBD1	ASSLDGQGPEQY
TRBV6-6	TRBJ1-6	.	ASSWGESPLH
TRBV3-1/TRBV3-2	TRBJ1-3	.	ASSSVVGNTIY
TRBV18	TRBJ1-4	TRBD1	ASSSSQQGAGEKLF
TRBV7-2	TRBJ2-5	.	ASSTRGAGGKETQY
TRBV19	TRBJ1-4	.	ASTKLGGTNEKLF
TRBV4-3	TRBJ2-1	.	ASSQAAAGNNEQF
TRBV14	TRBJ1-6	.	ASSHGGGVSPLH
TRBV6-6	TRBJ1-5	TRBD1	ASSKTGGVGNQPQH
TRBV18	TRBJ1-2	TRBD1	ASSQTGQGYGYT
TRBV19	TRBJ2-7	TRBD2	ASSIGTSGGQYEQY
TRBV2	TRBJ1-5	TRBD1	ASNSNRGSQPQH
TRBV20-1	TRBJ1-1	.	SASRGSQNTEAF
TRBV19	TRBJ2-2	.	ASGKNTGELF
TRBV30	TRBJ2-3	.	AWRRESTDTQY
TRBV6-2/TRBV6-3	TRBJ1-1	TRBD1	ASSRQGREAF
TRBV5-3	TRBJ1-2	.	ARSWRLPDRRAYT
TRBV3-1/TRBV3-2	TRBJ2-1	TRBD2	ASSQDHRTSGKQF
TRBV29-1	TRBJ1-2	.	SVEDWAGGNNYGYT
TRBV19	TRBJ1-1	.	ASSIRQINTEAF
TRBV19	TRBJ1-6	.	ASKGGGQHSPLH
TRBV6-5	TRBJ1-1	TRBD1	ASSMTGRNTEAF
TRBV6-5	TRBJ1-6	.	ASSYNGRRESPLH
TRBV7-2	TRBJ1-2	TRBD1	ASRGQGDYGYT
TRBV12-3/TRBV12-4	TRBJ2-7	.	ASSLAGYEQY
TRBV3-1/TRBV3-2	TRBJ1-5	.	ASSQSAGQPQH
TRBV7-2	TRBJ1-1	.	ASSWSGEAF
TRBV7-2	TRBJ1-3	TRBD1	ASSLSNRGGLSGNTIY
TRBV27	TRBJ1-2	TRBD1	ASSRTQGTTNYGYT
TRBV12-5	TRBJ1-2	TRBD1	ASGWTGPGGYGYT
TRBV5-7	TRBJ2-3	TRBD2	ASSLAGPTSGCTDTQY